The 12 T cell receptor beta chains reported below all come from one sample, sequenced in a study of shared clonotypes between healthy human individuals. Method: immunoSEQ multiplex PCR; TCRdb's copy keeps in-frame clones and lacks some. The repertoire has about 490,000 clones, approximately 78% of them found once; the top ten carry about 12%. The source material was PBMCs. Receptors originate from a woman in her thirties or forties in good health. Some clones in this sample may be carry-over from other donors' samples.

This clone was recorded at least ten times. The V call is TRBV2, the J call TRBJ1-1; D perhaps matches TRBD1 (5 bases). The CDR3 has 14 residues. V was trimmed by 3 bases and J by 4 bases, leaving 12 bases between them. Germline V gene data show CDR1 as SNHLY and CDR2 as FYNNEI. DNA for the CDR3: TGTGCCAGCAGTGAGGGGGGGTTCACCACTGAAGCTTTCTTT. Translating it yields CASSEGGFTTEAFF.

This chain connects TRBV7-9 to TRBJ1-2, with D possibly TRBD1 on 5 matching bases. Trimming cost V 10 bases and J 4 bases, with 16 bases left between them. The germline CDR1 and CDR2 sequences are SEHNR and FQNEAQ (reference sequence). This CDR3 is 13 amino acids long. CDR3 DNA sequence: TGTGCCACCCATGCCGGGGGTCGCTATGGCTACACCTTC. Its protein product is CATHAGGRYGYTF.

The J gene is TRBJ2-7, the V gene TRBV28; no firm D call. The germline V and J ends were trimmed by 3 bases and 2 bases, with 5 bases remaining between them. From germline, CDR1 is MDHEN and CDR2 SYDVKM. This CDR3 region has 12 residues. The CDR3 loop is CASSFGPYEQYF. As DNA, the CDR3 is TGTGCCAGCAGTTTTGGCCCCTACGAGCAGTACTTC.

This clone was seen a single time. The rearrangement links TRBV7-3 to TRBJ2-5, with 13 bases identical to TRBD2. V trimming: 4 bases; J trimming: 5 bases; junction bases outside the gene matches: 4. This CDR3 contains 15 residues. Germline V gives CDR1 SGHTA, CDR2 FQGTGA. The CDR3 nucleotides read TGTGCCAGCAGCTCCGGACTAGCGGGAGTTGAGACCCAGTACTTC. Translating it yields CASSSGLAGVETQYF.

The chain has TRBV7-2 and TRBJ1-2, with D perhaps matching TRBD1 (5 bases). The CDR3 is 16 amino acids. Germline CDR1 is SGHTA and CDR2 is FQGNSA. V gave up 0 bases and J gave up 6 bases, with 17 bases separating them. CDR3 amino acids: CASSLAGGIQVDGYTF. The CDR3 DNA reads TGTGCCAGCAGCTTAGCGGGGGGGATCCAGGTGGATGGCTACACCTTC.

A word on this clone: Other DNA variants within this sample encode the same CDR3. This sequence joins TRBV18 and TRBJ2-7; D is unresolved. V was trimmed by 3 bases and J by 7 bases, leaving 10 bases between them. The CDR3 sequence is 12 residues long. From germline, CDR1 is KGHSH and CDR2 LQKENI. Here the CDR3 reads CASSPRVGEQYF. DNA of the CDR3: TGTGCCAGCTCACCCCGAGTGGGTGAGCAGTACTTC.

The CDR3 sequence: CASSKPSGEKLFF. The CDR3 bases are TGTGCCAGCAGTAAACCTTCGGGGGAAAAACTGTTTTTT. V is TRBV28 and J is TRBJ1-4; the D is unclear. Germline assignment: CDR1 MDHEN and CDR2 SYDVKM. V was trimmed by 5 bases and J by 8 bases, leaving 12 bases between them. The CDR3 contains 13 residues.

The chain recombines TRBV5-1 with TRBJ2-7, with a tentative D call TRBD2 (5 bases). The ends were cut back, 0 bases at V and 7 bases at J, with 17 bases in the middle. This CDR3 has 15 amino acids. Germline CDR1 SGHRS, CDR2 YFSETQ. As DNA, the CDR3 is TGCGCCAGCAGCTTGGAGAGCGGAGTAGGGTATGAGCAGTACTTC. It codes for CASSLESGVGYEQYF.

The rearrangement links TRBV19 to TRBJ2-7; TRBD2 matches at 11 bases. With V trimmed by 3 bases and J by 1 base, 8 bases remained unmatched. Germline lookup yields CDR1 LNHDA and CDR2 SQIVND (reference sequence). The CDR3 sequence is 17 residues long. The DNA of the CDR3 is TGTGCCAGTAGTATTACTTTGGGGACTAGCGGATCCTACGAGCAGTACTTC. Translating it yields CASSITLGTSGSYEQYF.

This chain connects TRBV28 to TRBJ2-6, with D unclear. Germline CDR1 reads MDHEN; CDR2 reads SYDVKM. Trimming left V 2 bases short and J 0 bases short, with 2 bases between. The CDR3 is made up of 14 amino acids. CDR3 in amino acids: CASSLNSGANVLTF. Written as DNA, the CDR3 is TGTGCCAGCAGTTTAAACTCTGGGGCCAACGTCCTGACTTTC.

The chain combines TRBV30 with TRBJ1-2, with D hard to call. The germline V gene encodes CDR1 GTSNPN and CDR2 SVGIG (reference sequence). This CDR3 region has 13 residues. V dropped 3 bases and J dropped 9 bases, with 17 bases sitting between them. The CDR3 bases are TGTGCCTGGAGCTTCCGGGTGGGCCTGCGCTACACCTTC. This encodes CAWSFRVGLRYTF.

This sequence joins TRBV9 and TRBJ2-1, with 9 bases aligning to TRBD2. CDR1 and CDR2 (germline): SGDLS, YYNGEE. With 1 base clipped from V and 1 base from J, the junction kept 3 bases outside the gene matches. The CDR3 is made up of 16 amino acids. The CDR3: CASSVIAGESYNEQFF. Written as DNA, the CDR3 is TGTGCCAGCAGCGTAATAGCGGGAGAATCCTACAATGAGCAGTTCTTC.